What follows are 24 T cell receptor beta chains derived from one specimen sequenced in a study of blood T cell repertoires in COVID-19. TCRdb keeps only in-frame clones here, not all; method: immunoSEQ multiplex PCR. The sample lists 200,000 to 250,000 clones, approximately 86% seen once, with roughly 3% in the top ten. The specimen was peripheral blood. These receptors all come from a woman aged 25 to 39 who had recovered from COVID-19.

This chain connects TRBV6-5 to TRBJ1-6; 9 positions agree with TRBD1. Germline V gives CDR1 MNHEY, CDR2 SVGAGI. V shed 5 bases, J shed 15 bases, and the junction held 11 bases outside the gene matches. The CDR3 is made up of 14 amino acids. The CDR3 DNA is TGTGCCAGCAGTCAACCCGGGACAGGGCTAGTCCTCCACTTT. Residues: CASSQPGTGLVLHF.

The chain has TRBV29-1 and TRBJ1-2; D is undetermined. Trimming took off 3 bases at V and 0 bases at J, with 8 bases between the two ends. CDR3 length: 13 residues. Germline values: CDR1 SQVTM, CDR2 ANQGSEA. The CDR3: CSVEVRTNYGYTF. As DNA, the CDR3 is TGCAGCGTTGAGGTCAGAACTAACTATGGCTACACCTTC.

At least ten counts were recorded for this clone. This chain uses TRBV5-5 with TRBJ1-2, with D possibly TRBD1 on 6 matching bases. This CDR3 is 15 amino acids long. V was clipped by 3 bases and J by 4 bases, with 16 bases between them. Germline V gene lookup returns CDR1 SGHKS and CDR2 YYEKEE (reference sequence). CDR3: CASSSVSGGSYGYTF. CDR3 nucleotides: TGTGCCAGCAGCTCAGTCTCGGGGGGCAGCTATGGCTACACCTTC. The full variable domain, rest sourced from reference TRBV5-5 and TRBJ1-2, is DAGVTQSPTHLIKTRGQQVTLRCSPISGHKSVSWYQQVLGQGPQFIFQYYEKEERGRGNFPDRFSARQFPNYSSELNVNALLLGDSALYLCASSSVSGGSYGYTFGSGTRLTVV.

The chain has TRBV4-3 and TRBJ2-1, with 8 bases matching TRBD2. Germline V lookup: CDR1 LGHNA, CDR2 YSLEER. V shed 2 bases and J 7 bases; nucleotides not matched to a gene: 19. The CDR3 sequence is 19 residues long. The CDR3 loop reads CASSQYRAGATPLRNEQFF. The CDR3 region has the DNA TGCGCCAGCAGCCAATATCGAGCGGGGGCCACACCCCTCCGAAATGAGCAGTTCTTC.

This clone occurred once. The rearrangement links TRBV21-1 to TRBJ1-4. TRBV21-1 is tagged as a pseudogene. CDR3 length: 10 residues. The CDR3 nucleotides are TGTGCCAGTGCGAGGGAAAAACTGTTTTTT. Translated: CASAREKLFF.

The chain uses TRBV11-2 and TRBJ2-2, with 8 bases matching TRBD1. CDR1 is SGHAT and CDR2 is FQNNGV in the germline V gene. V shed 5 bases, J shed 3 bases, and the junction held 11 bases outside the gene matches. The CDR3 loop spans 17 amino acids. In nucleotides, the CDR3 is TGTGCCAGCAGCACCAGGGGGCAGTTGGGGTACACCGGGGAGCTGTTTTTT. Its translation is CASSTRGQLGYTGELFF.

The sample holds many counts of this clone. This chain joins TRBV6-1 and TRBJ2-7; D call uncertain. Germline assignment: CDR1 MNHNS and CDR2 SASEGT. The CDR3 has 16 amino acids. V lost 3 bases and J lost 1, with 16 bases in between. CDR3 nucleotides: TGTGCCAGCAGTGAGTCCCTCCCAACTACTTCCTACGAGCAGTACTTC. Translating gives CASSESLPTTSYEQYF.

The chain links TRBV19 to TRBJ1-1, with D tentatively TRBD1 (6 bases). Trimming removed 0 bases from V and 4 bases from J, with 9 bases in between. This CDR3 is built from 14 residues. Looked up from germline, CDR1 is LNHDA and CDR2 is SQIVND (reference sequence). CDR3 loop: CASSIETGSTEAFF. CDR3 in DNA: TGTGCCAGTAGTATAGAAACAGGGAGCACTGAAGCTTTCTTT.

The J gene is TRBJ1-5, the V gene TRBV12-3 or TRBV12-4; 9 bases map to TRBD1. The CDR3 length is 13 residues. Unmatched junction bases numbered 3, after V lost 5 bases and J lost 7 bases. The CDR3 DNA is TGTGCCAGCAGTCCACAGGGGGCGCAGCCCCAGCATTTT. Its protein product is CASSPQGAQPQHF.

This chain joins TRBV15 and TRBJ2-1, with a tentative D call TRBD2 (5 bases). Between the trimmed V and J ends, which lost 4 bases and 6 bases, there was a span of 16 bases. Germline CDR1 reads LNHNV; CDR2 reads YYDKDF (reference sequence). The CDR3 is 15 residues long. The CDR3 loop reads CATSMGVSGANEQFF. CDR3 nucleotide sequence: TGTGCCACCAGCATGGGTGTCAGCGGCGCCAATGAGCAGTTCTTC.

The chain recombines TRBV19 with TRBJ2-5, with 12 bases fitting TRBD2. With V trimmed by 7 bases and J by 3 bases, 9 bases remained unmatched. Germline V gene lookup returns CDR1 LNHDA and CDR2 SQIVND (reference sequence). The CDR3 has 16 residues. The CDR3 bases are TGTGCCAGTACCTCCGACCGGACTAGCGGGGAAGAGACCCAGTACTTC. Translating gives CASTSDRTSGEETQYF.

This clone was seen a single time. This chain's CDR3 is CASSVSGGHTGELFF. DNA of the CDR3: TGTGCCAGTAGTGTTAGCGGGGGGCACACCGGGGAGCTGTTTTTT. The V and J genes are TRBV19 and TRBJ2-2, with 10 bases aligning to TRBD2. V dropped 5 bases and J dropped 3; count of bases not matched to a gene: 3. From germline, CDR1 is LNHDA and CDR2 SQIVND (reference sequence). CDR3 size: 15 residues.

The J gene is TRBJ2-6, the V gene TRBV4-1; D uncertain. Trimming left V 4 bases short and J 2 bases short, with 9 bases between. The CDR3 sequence is 15 residues long. Looked up from germline, CDR1 is MGHRA and CDR2 is YSYEKL. In nucleotides, the CDR3 is TGCGCCAGCAGCCCGGAGCCAACTGGGGCCAACGTCCTGACTTTC. Its translation is CASSPEPTGANVLTF.

This clone appeared a few times. J is TRBJ1-4 and V is TRBV4-1; D unclear. This CDR3 is 15 amino acids long. Trimming removed 1 base from V and 3 bases from J, with 9 bases in between. Germline assignment: CDR1 MGHRA and CDR2 YSYEKL. The CDR3 region is CASSQVGQSNEKLFF. The CDR3 nucleotides are TGCGCCAGCAGCCAAGTTGGGCAGTCTAATGAAAAACTGTTTTTT.

This chain joins TRBV15 and TRBJ1-1; D is perhaps TRBD1 (5 bases). Trimming removed 0 bases at V and 11 bases at J, with 13 bases between. The CDR3 has 13 amino acids. Germline V gene lookup returns CDR1 LNHNV and CDR2 YYDKDF (reference sequence). This CDR3 is CATSRDSAGRAFF. The DNA for the CDR3 is TGTGCCACCAGCAGAGATTCAGCAGGGCGGGCTTTCTTT.

The chain uses TRBV6-5 and TRBJ2-1, with a tentative D call TRBD2 (6 bases). This CDR3 has 13 amino acids. Germline loops: CDR1 MNHEY, CDR2 SVGAGI. Trimming left V 6 bases short and J 6 bases short, with 12 bases between. CDR3 region: CASRALAANEQFF. The CDR3 DNA follows: TGTGCCAGCAGGGCACTAGCAGCCAATGAGCAGTTCTTC.

The chain carries TRBV18 and TRBJ2-3, with D maybe TRBD1 (6 bases). Trimming left V 6 bases short and J 2 bases short, with 9 bases between. Germline V lookup: CDR1 KGHSH, CDR2 LQKENI. The CDR3 totals 13 residues. In nucleotides, the CDR3 is TGTGCCAGCTCGGGGGCTAACACAGATACGCAGTATTTT. Amino acid sequence: CASSGANTDTQYF.

The chain carries TRBV4-1 and TRBJ1-6; 7 bases map to TRBD1. CDR3 size: 13 residues. V lost 0 bases, J lost 12 bases, and 2 bases stayed unmatched. Germline V CDR1 and CDR2: MGHRA, YSYEKL. CDR3 nucleotide sequence: TGCGCCAGCAGCCAAGATCGGACAGGACCCCTCCACTTT. Translation gives CASSQDRTGPLHF.

V and J are TRBV7-9 and TRBJ1-2; D may be TRBD1 (6 bases). This CDR3 is built from 12 residues. Trimming shortened V by 5 bases and J by 7 bases, and 11 bases separated the two germline ends. Germline-derived CDR1 and CDR2 are SEHNR and FQNEAQ (reference sequence). DNA of the CDR3: TGTGCCAGCAGCCCACAGGGAATTGGCTACACCTTC. Translation gives CASSPQGIGYTF.

The V call is TRBV5-1, the J call TRBJ2-1, with D perhaps matching TRBD2 (5 bases). The CDR3 loop spans 14 amino acids. V dropped 1 base and J dropped 5 bases, with 10 bases sitting between them. In germline, CDR1 is SGHRS, CDR2 YFSETQ. The chain's CDR3 is CASSLRTSHNEQFF. CDR3 nucleotide sequence: TGCGCCAGCAGCTTGAGGACTTCCCACAATGAGCAGTTCTTC.

This rearrangement joins TRBV2 to TRBJ1-1; tentative D call: TRBD1 (6 bases). This CDR3 spans 15 amino acids. Germline values: CDR1 SNHLY, CDR2 FYNNEI. Trimming cost V 3 bases and J 0 bases, with 11 bases left between them. CDR3 protein: CASSEPRGLNTEAFF. CDR3 in DNA: TGTGCCAGCAGTGAGCCCAGGGGATTGAACACTGAAGCTTTCTTT.

J is TRBJ1-1 and V is TRBV4-3; D may be TRBD1 (6 bases). CDR3 length: 16 amino acids. Germline loops: CDR1 LGHNA, CDR2 YSLEER. Trimming took 2 bases from V and 4 from J, leaving 17 bases between them. The CDR3 spells CASSQSLQGGGTEAFF. DNA for the CDR3: TGCGCCAGCAGCCAATCCCTACAGGGAGGGGGCACTGAAGCTTTCTTT.

The V gene is TRBV7-9, the J gene TRBJ2-2; 8 bases are a match to TRBD1. Trimming removed 5 bases from V and 6 bases from J; junction bases left unmatched: 14. Germline CDR1 is SEHNR and CDR2 is FQNEAQ (reference sequence). This CDR3 region has 17 residues. The CDR3 loop reads CASSIRGLSTGAGELFF. The CDR3 nucleotides are TGTGCCAGCAGCATCCGTGGTTTGTCGACAGGGGCCGGGGAGCTGTTTTTT.

In its sample, this clone was seen a few times. The chain joins TRBV3-1 (or the pseudogene TRBV3-2) to TRBJ2-3; the D gene is possibly TRBD1 (6 bases). The germline CDR1 and CDR2 sequences are LGHDT and YNNKEL (reference sequence). V lost 4 bases and J 0 bases, leaving 14 bases between the germline ends. The CDR3 sequence is 16 residues long. CDR3 nucleotide sequence: TGTGCCAGCAGCCCACTCACAGGGCCAAGCACAGATACGCAGTATTTT. Translated: CASSPLTGPSTDTQYF.